These T cell receptor beta chains were read from a single sample in a study of shared T cell receptors in the human thymus. Data came from immunoSEQ multiplex PCR; TCRdb stores just in-frame clones and leaves some out. The sample has some 720,000 clones, approximately 88% seen once. In addition, the sample was reused for a study of human thymus T cells.

Sequenced material: thymocytes. The receptor source for this set is a boy less than two years old with a congenital heart defect. CDR3s include the opening cysteine and the closing phenylalanine or tryptophan. Each record gives: clone size, J gene, D gene, V gene, CDR3 DNA, CDR3 protein. The D gene is left open where the match is weak. Size values are once, few and many counts, or a class for expanded clones, and some rows have none.

once TRBJ1-1 - TRBV5-6 TGTGCCAGCAGCTTGGCGGGGTTTGGGGAGTCTAACGTCGGAGCTTTCTTT CASSLAGFGESNVGAFF
once TRBJ2-7 - TRBV6-8 TGTGCCAGCAGTTACCCGGAGCACGGCAGGGCAAGTGACGAGCAGTACTTC CASSYPEHGRASDEQYF
- TRBJ2-5 - TRBV27 TGTGCCAGCAGGGTGACAGGGAGGTACCGGGAGACCCAGTACTTC CASRVTGRYRETQYF
- TRBJ2-7 TRBD2 TRBV10-3 TGTGCCATCACCGAGGGGACTAGCGGAGACCTCTCCTACGAGCAGTACTTC CAITEGTSGDLSYEQYF
- TRBJ2-1 - TRBV4-2 TGTGCCAGCAGCCAAACTAGTTTCAATGAGCAGTTCTTC CASSQTSFNEQFF
few TRBJ1-2 - TRBV6-6 TGTGCCAGCATCGATCACCAGACCCGGCCCCCGCGGGGCTACACCTTC CASIDHQTRPPRGYTF
few TRBJ2-1 - TRBV6-5 TGTGCCAGCCAGGCAGCGGGCCGCAATGAGCAGTTCTTC CASQAAGRNEQFF
- TRBJ1-2 TRBD1 TRBV28 TGTGCCAGCAGTTCAGGGGACAGGGAAAACTATGGCTACACCTTC CASSSGDRENYGYTF
- TRBJ1-1 - TRBV30 TGTGCCTGGAGTGTACGCTTACGGGACACTGAAGCTTTCTTT CAWSVRLRDTEAFF
- TRBJ1-2 - TRBV2 TGTGCCAGCTTACATGGCTATGGCTACACCTTC CASLHGYGYTF
- TRBJ2-7 TRBD1 TRBV27 TGTGCCAGCAGTGACGGACAGGGCTCCTACGAGCAGTACTTC CASSDGQGSYEQYF
- TRBJ2-7 TRBD1 TRBV5-4 TGTGCCAGCAGCGGCACGACAGGGGGTCCGTACGAGCAGTACTTC CASSGTTGGPYEQYF
- TRBJ2-4 - TRBV6-1 TGTGCCAGCCCCCCCGACAGCTTAGCCAAAAACATTCAGTACTTC CASPPDSLAKNIQYF
- TRBJ2-5 - TRBV4-1 TGCGCCAGCAGCCAAGATCGGGGGGAGACCCAGTACTTC CASSQDRGETQYF
- TRBJ2-6 TRBD1 TRBV5-6 TGTGCCAGCAGCGCACGGGACAGGGGCCCCTCTGGGGCCAACGTCCTGACTTTC CASSARDRGPSGANVLTF
- TRBJ2-1 TRBD2 TRBV7-8 TGTGCCAGCAGCCTTAGCGGGAGTGGGTTGATCTTC CASSLSGSGLIF
- TRBJ2-7 - TRBV5-8 TGTGCCAGCAGCCCAAGCAAGTACTTC CASSPSKYF
- TRBJ1-1 TRBD1 TRBV7-2 TGTGCCAGCAGCCCAGAGGAGTCAGGGGGCGAAATAAACACTGAAGCTTTCTTT CASSPEESGGEINTEAFF
- TRBJ2-3 TRBD2 TRBV10-3 TGTGCCATCACCGGGACTAGCGGGACGAGCACAGATACGCAGTATTTT CAITGTSGTSTDTQYF
- TRBJ1-3 - TRBV14 TGTGCCAGCAGCCAAAGCCACGACAGGCTCTCTGGAAACACCATATATTTT CASSQSHDRLSGNTIYF
- TRBJ1-1 TRBD1 TRBV4-1 TGCGCCAGCAGCCAACTCCGGGACAGGGGGCCACCGGGCACTGAAGCTTTCTTT CASSQLRDRGPPGTEAFF
- TRBJ1-4 TRBD1 TRBV5-4 TGTGCCAGCAGCAGCGCCCGGGACAGGGGAACCGCAACTAATGAAAAACTGTTTTTT CASSSARDRGTATNEKLFF
- TRBJ2-3 TRBD2 TRBV29-1 TGCAGCGTCCTCCCACTAGCGGTGAAGGATACGCAGTATTTT CSVLPLAVKDTQYF
- TRBJ1-5 - TRBV28 TGTGCCAGCAGCCACGACAGAGAGTGGAGATGCCAGCCCCAGCATTTT CASSHDREWRCQPQHF
- TRBJ1-3 - TRBV30 TGTGCCTGGACCCTTGGGCACTCTGGAAACACCATATATTTT CAWTLGHSGNTIYF
- TRBJ1-5 - TRBV28 TGTGCCAGCAGTTCCCTACAGGGCCGGGGCAATCAGCCCCAGCATTTT CASSSLQGRGNQPQHF
- TRBJ2-3 - TRBV5-6 TGTGCCAGCAGCTTGGTTCATTCAGGAGGGGACGCAGATACGCAGTATTTT CASSLVHSGGDADTQYF